The present T cell receptor beta chain was sequenced within a study of spatial heterogeneity in lung cancer. As for the study in general: Mean representation of each unique TCR and UMI combination in the raw reads exceeded nine occurrences. Whole-study findings and limits: Nonsynonymous mutations, ubiquitous and regional, were tracked respectively by counts of ubiquitous and regional expanded TCRs. Mutation counts in tumors were tracked by counts of expanded intratumoral alpha and beta TCRs.

The CDR3 is 13 residues long. The germline V gene encodes CDR1 SGHRS and CDR2 YFSETQ. Time point reported: sample taken at primary tumor resection. Donation came from roughly 72 patients with untreated early-stage non-small cell lung cancer. Unsorted whole RNA of tumor, nontumor lung or frozen PBMC was sequenced. A remark on this clonotype: As yet, its antigen is unknown. The germline gene is not matched at one end of the junction; a read error may be the cause.

TCRdb re-derived calls from the 5' RACE reads in MiXCR, one entry per CDR3 protein. The data show about 30,000 distinct CDR3 sequences, with just over 7% seen just once and more than 20% held by the top ten. Source: lung tumor tissue, taken at surgery. The chain uses TRBV5-1 and TRBJ2-5; D could derive from TRBD1 or TRBD2 (5 bases each). The receptor was derived from a male donor with early-stage non-small cell lung cancer. CDR3 sequence: CDSSPGPEETQYF. DNA for the CDR3: TGCGACAGCAGCCCGGGGCCTGAAGAGACCCAGTACTTC.